The 32 T cell receptor beta chains listed next were all sequenced from one sample in a study of shared clonotypes between healthy human individuals. TCRdb's table, derived via immunoSEQ multiplex PCR, lists solely in-frame clones and lacks some. The sample lists some 1,100,000 clones; around 78% were seen once. The sample consisted of memory CD4+ T cells from PBMCs. Subset reported: CD45RA-negative fraction. All receptors derive from a man between 18 and 29 years old in good health. Some clones in this sample may be carry-over from other donors' samples.

The table lists this clone with a few counts. This chain joins TRBV5-6 and TRBJ2-7, with D perhaps TRBD1 (6 bases). Germline CDR1 is SGHDT and CDR2 is YYEEEE. The CDR3 totals 14 residues. V was pared by 0 bases and J by 4 bases, with 11 bases between. The CDR3 coding sequence is TGTGCCAGCAGCTTGGACAGGGAGATTTACGAGCAGTACTTC. Translating gives CASSLDREIYEQYF.

As for this clone: The sample holds other DNA sequences that translate to the same CDR3. This chain connects TRBV28 to TRBJ2-2; D is unresolved. Germline V gives CDR1 MDHEN, CDR2 SYDVKM. Trimming cost V 7 bases and J 4 bases, with 7 bases left between them. The CDR3 length is 12 residues. The CDR3 nucleotides read TGTGCCAGCAAGACCCTCACCGGGGAGCTGTTTTTT. Translating it yields CASKTLTGELFF.

The V call is TRBV7-3, the J call TRBJ2-5, with 7 bases fitting TRBD2. The CDR3 loop spans 13 amino acids. Germline V gene data show CDR1 as SGHTA and CDR2 as FQGTGA. V was pared by 5 bases and J by 5 bases, with 5 bases of the junction left unmatched. Written as DNA, the CDR3 is TGTGCCAGCAGCGGCGGGAGTTTGGAGACCCAGTACTTC. Amino acid sequence: CASSGGSLETQYF.

This sequence joins TRBV11-2 and TRBJ2-5; 8 bases line up with TRBD1. V shed 3 bases and J 4 bases; nucleotides not matched to a gene: 7. Germline V gene lookup returns CDR1 SGHAT and CDR2 FQNNGV. The CDR3 extends over 15 amino acids. Here the CDR3 reads CASSFGRGRRETQYF. CDR3 nucleotides: TGTGCCAGCAGCTTTGGCAGGGGGCGCAGAGAGACCCAGTACTTC.

This clone has a handful of counts. V is TRBV5-1 and J is TRBJ2-3; 9 bases map to TRBD2. V lost 4 bases and J lost 0; bases outside the gene matches: 9. Germline CDR1 is SGHRS and CDR2 is YFSETQ. The CDR3 loop spans 17 amino acids. CDR3 nucleotide sequence: TGCGCCAGCAGCACAAGTAGCGGGAGCCCTAGCACAGATACGCAGTATTTT. Amino acids: CASSTSSGSPSTDTQYF. Filled out from reference TRBV5-1 and TRBJ2-3, the complete variable domain reads KAGVTQTPRYLIKTRGQQVTLSCSPISGHRSVSWYQQTPGQGLQFLFEYFSETQRNKGNFPGRFSGRQFSNSRSEMNVSTLELGDSALYLCASSTSSGSPSTDTQYFGPGTRLTVL.

The V call is TRBV27, the J call TRBJ2-2; the D gene could be TRBD1 or TRBD2 (6 bases each). There are 15 residues in the CDR3. Trimming pared 8 bases from V and 5 bases from J, leaving 18 bases between. CDR1 MNHEY and CDR2 SMNVEV come from the germline V gene (reference sequence). The CDR3 DNA reads TGTGCCAGCGCCCCGAGGGGGGCCGGGACCGGGGAGCTGTTTTTT. This gives the protein CASAPRGAGTGELFF.

The table lists this clone with many counts. The chain is built from TRBV28 and TRBJ2-7, with 11 bases that match TRBD2. The germline CDR1 and CDR2 sequences are MDHEN and SYDVKM. This CDR3 region has 14 residues. Germline trimming cut 6 bases from V and 8 bases from J; bases unmatched to any gene: 9. The CDR3 loop is CASRPTSGSGKQYF. The CDR3, as DNA: TGTGCCAGCAGACCAACTAGCGGGAGCGGTAAGCAGTACTTC.

Ten or more counts support this clone. This rearrangement joins TRBV7-9 to TRBJ2-1; D possibly corresponds to TRBD2 (5 bases). Per germline, CDR1 SEHNR and CDR2 FQNEAQ (reference sequence). Between the trimmed V and J ends, which lost 5 bases and 10 bases, there was a span of 21 bases. The CDR3 length is 15 residues. CDR3 bases: TGTGCCAGCAGCCTAAATAGCCCACTTGAGGGAGAGCAGTTCTTC. This gives the protein CASSLNSPLEGEQFF.

The chain employs TRBV28 and TRBJ1-1, with D unresolved. This CDR3 spans 14 amino acids. Germline loops: CDR1 MDHEN, CDR2 SYDVKM. V was pared by 2 bases and J by 1 base, with 8 bases between. In DNA, the CDR3 is TGTGCCAGCAGTTTAAGGCCAGGGAACACTGAAGCTTTCTTT. Translating it yields CASSLRPGNTEAFF.

V and J are TRBV10-3 and TRBJ2-1, with TRBD2 identical over 13 bases. The CDR3 sequence is 15 residues long. Germline lookup yields CDR1 ENHRY and CDR2 SYGVKD. J gave up 3 bases and V 5 bases, and 1 base lay outside the gene matches. The CDR3 loop is CAISWTSGSYNEQFF. The CDR3 coding sequence is TGTGCCATCAGTTGGACTAGCGGGAGCTACAATGAGCAGTTCTTC.

V gene TRBV2 combines with J gene TRBJ2-7; D unclear. Deletions cut 7 bases from V and 0 bases from J, with 7 bases between. This CDR3 contains 12 residues. Per germline, CDR1 SNHLY and CDR2 FYNNEI. CDR3 sequence reads: CASKEYSYEQYF. As DNA, the CDR3 is TGTGCCAGCAAGGAGTACTCCTACGAGCAGTACTTC.

This clone was detected only once. The chain is built from TRBV28 and TRBJ2-7, with D tentatively TRBD2 (7 bases). V was cut by 7 bases and J by 3 bases, with 13 bases left in between. The CDR3 has 13 residues. The germline CDR1 and CDR2 sequences are MDHEN and SYDVKM. CDR3 sequence (DNA): TGTGCCAGCACGGGGGGCTCAGACTACGAGCAGTACTTC. It is translated as CASTGGSDYEQYF.

As concerns this clone: Additional DNA sequences in this sample encode the identical CDR3. This rearrangement joins TRBV18 to TRBJ1-5, with TRBD1 matching over 7 bases. The CDR3 sequence is 13 residues long. Germline CDR1 KGHSH, CDR2 LQKENI. Losses at the gene ends were 6 bases for V and 4 bases for J; bases not matched to a gene: 3. This CDR3 is CASSRDSNQPQHF. The CDR3 nucleotides read TGTGCCAGCTCCCGGGACAGTAATCAGCCCCAGCATTTT.

This chain joins TRBV6-5 and TRBJ1-1, with D unresolved. Trimming removed 5 bases from V and 4 bases from J, with 5 bases in between. Germline CDR1 reads MNHEY; CDR2 reads SVGAGI. The CDR3 runs to 11 residues. CDR3 sequence: CASSQGTEAFF. The CDR3 bases are TGTGCCAGCAGTCAAGGCACTGAAGCTTTCTTT.

The chain employs TRBV7-9 and TRBJ2-5; maybe TRBD1 (5 bases). Trimming took off 8 bases at V and 7 bases at J, with 17 bases between the two ends. Germline CDR1 SEHNR, CDR2 FQNEAQ (reference sequence). CDR3 length: 13 residues. CDR3: CASGQGFTGTQYF. For the CDR3, the DNA is TGTGCCAGCGGGCAGGGTTTTACCGGGACCCAGTACTTC. The variable domain in full, completed from reference TRBV7-9 and TRBJ2-5, reads DTGVSQNPRHKITKRGQNVTFRCDPISEHNRLYWYRQTLGQGPEFLTYFQNEAQLEKSRLLSDRFSAERPKGSFSTLEIQRTEQGDSAMYLCASGQGFTGTQYFGPGTRLLVL.

The chain has TRBV29-1 and TRBJ1-1; 8 bases agree with TRBD1. The CDR3 runs 13 residues. In germline, CDR1 is SQVTM, CDR2 ANQGSEA. The V segment lost 6 bases and the J segment 4 bases; nucleotides outside the gene matches: 7. The CDR3 region has the DNA TGCAGCGTGGCTGGACAGGGAATCACTGAAGCTTTCTTT. Protein sequence: CSVAGQGITEAFF.

V and J are TRBV6-5 and TRBJ2-1; a weak D match, TRBD2 (5 bases). The CDR3 covers 15 residues. Germline V lookup: CDR1 MNHEY, CDR2 SVGAGI. The V gene lost 2 bases and the J gene lost 0 bases, with 8 bases spanning the gap. The CDR3 coding sequence is TGTGCCAGCAGTTACCGCGGACTCTCCTACAATGAGCAGTTCTTC. Translating it yields CASSYRGLSYNEQFF.

V gene TRBV27 combines with J gene TRBJ2-3; 14 bases are shared with TRBD2. Germline lookup yields CDR1 MNHEY and CDR2 SMNVEV (reference sequence). V shed 5 bases, J shed 5 bases, and the junction held 6 bases outside the gene matches. This CDR3 contains 16 residues. CDR3: CASSQTGTSGRDTQYF. The CDR3 nucleotides are TGTGCCAGCAGTCAAACCGGGACTAGCGGGAGAGATACGCAGTATTTT.

The J gene is TRBJ2-1, the V gene TRBV7-3, with 8 bases aligning to TRBD2. The germline CDR1 and CDR2 sequences are SGHTA and FQGTGA. This CDR3 has 17 amino acids. The V and J ends lost 3 bases and 5 bases, in that order; junction bases with no gene match: 12. The CDR3 spells CASSFQPPGGPHNEQFF. The CDR3 DNA reads as TGTGCCAGCAGCTTCCAACCCCCGGGAGGGCCGCACAATGAGCAGTTCTTC.

This clone was found a few times. The genes are TRBV6-6 and TRBJ1-1, with a tentative D call TRBD1 (5 bases). This CDR3 contains 13 residues. The V gene's germline CDR1 is MNHNY and CDR2 SVGAGI (reference sequence). Trimming took off 7 bases at V and 4 bases at J, with 13 bases between the two ends. CDR3 sequence reads: CASMRGVSTEAFF. CDR3 in DNA: TGTGCCAGCATGCGGGGGGTGAGCACTGAAGCTTTCTTT.

The rearrangement uses TRBV5-6 and TRBJ1-5; D not resolved. The V gene's germline CDR1 is SGHDT and CDR2 YYEEEE. Trimming shortened V by 1 base and J by 2 bases, and 4 bases separated the two germline ends. CDR3 length: 13 residues. CDR3 region: CASSLRGNQPQHF. In DNA, the CDR3 is TGTGCCAGCAGCTTGAGGGGCAATCAGCCCCAGCATTTT.

The chain recombines TRBV11-2 with TRBJ1-2; D possibly corresponds to TRBD1 (5 bases). The ends were cut back, 5 bases at V and 5 bases at J, with 15 bases in the middle. The CDR3 is 14 residues long. Germline CDR1 reads SGHAT; CDR2 reads FQNNGV. The CDR3: CASSLSRVSYGYTF. As DNA, the CDR3 is TGTGCCAGCAGCCTAAGCAGGGTATCGTATGGCTACACCTTC.

The gene calls are TRBV5-1 and TRBJ2-5; no clear D gene. Germline V gene sequence: CDR1 SGHRS, CDR2 YFSETQ. Trimming cost V 2 bases and J 3 bases, with 14 bases left between them. The CDR3 contains 15 residues. The CDR3 DNA reads TGCGCCAGCAGCTTTTCTACCCCCCCCGAAGAGACCCAGTACTTC. Protein sequence: CASSFSTPPEETQYF.

The chain recombines TRBV21-1 with TRBJ1-5; the table's D call, TRBD1, was not checked against the DNA. TRBV21-1 is described as a pseudogene. The CDR3 extends over 15 amino acids. The CDR3 bases are TGTGCCAGCAGCAGCGGGACAGGGGGCAATCAGCCCCAGCATTTT. Its protein product is CASSSGTGGNQPQHF.

This clone was picked up a small number of times. V gene TRBV19 combines with J gene TRBJ1-2; no reliable D call. The germline V and J ends were trimmed by 10 bases and 8 bases, with 20 bases remaining between them. This CDR3 has 13 amino acids. Germline V gene lookup returns CDR1 LNHDA and CDR2 SQIVND (reference sequence). Here the CDR3 reads CATAAGSTGGYTF. CDR3 DNA sequence: TGTGCCACGGCTGCGGGGTCCACGGGCGGCTACACCTTC.

The rearrangement joins TRBV5-5 to TRBJ1-5; D call uncertain. The CDR3 totals 13 residues. The V and J ends lost 2 bases and 5 bases respectively, with 8 bases between them. CDR1 is SGHKS, CDR2 YYEKEE, per germline (reference sequence). This CDR3 is CASSFGDDQPQHF. Written as DNA, the CDR3 is TGTGCCAGCAGCTTCGGGGATGATCAGCCCCAGCATTTT.

The genes are TRBV18 and TRBJ1-5; 11 positions match TRBD1. V trimming: 1 base; J trimming: 7 bases; junction bases outside the gene matches: 6. From germline, CDR1 is KGHSH and CDR2 LQKENI. The CDR3 contains 16 residues. CDR3 nucleotide sequence: TGTGCCAGCTCACCACGGGGACAGGGGGAACGGCAGCCCCAGCATTTT. As protein: CASSPRGQGERQPQHF.

This clone was picked up a small number of times. This chain joins TRBV30 and TRBJ1-5; a weak D match, TRBD1 (5 bases). Per the germline V gene, CDR1 is GTSNPN and CDR2 is SVGIG (reference sequence). V shed 1 base and J shed 9 bases, with 19 bases lying between them. The CDR3 is 15 amino acids. This chain's CDR3 is CAWSGGFSGQGPQHF. The CDR3 region has the DNA TGTGCCTGGAGTGGGGGTTTTTCAGGGCAAGGGCCCCAGCATTTT.

The gene calls are TRBV5-4 and TRBJ2-7; 9 bases line up with TRBD2. The CDR3 has 15 amino acids. Germline V CDR1 and CDR2: SGHNT, YYREEE (reference sequence). V trimming: 3 bases; J trimming: 0 bases; junction bases outside the gene matches: 4. The CDR3 spells CASSSAGGSSYEQYF. In DNA, the CDR3 is TGTGCCAGCAGCTCGGCGGGAGGGTCCTCCTACGAGCAGTACTTC.

This chain connects TRBV7-2 to TRBJ1-2; maybe TRBD1 (6 bases). Germline V gene sequence: CDR1 SGHTA, CDR2 FQGNSA. Trimming pared 5 bases from V and 8 bases from J, leaving 18 bases between. This CDR3 has 14 amino acids. CDR3 sequence: CASSKGGSERGYTF. In DNA, the CDR3 is TGTGCCAGCAGCAAAGGGGGAAGTGAGAGAGGCTACACCTTC. Using reference TRBV7-2 and TRBJ1-2 for the parts outside the CDR3, the full variable domain is GAGVSQSPSNKVTEKGKDVELRCDPISGHTALYWYRQSLGQGLEFLIYFQGNSAPDKSGLPSDRFSAERTGGSVSTLTIQRTQQEDSAVYLCASSKGGSERGYTFGSGTRLTVV.

The chain couples TRBV5-1 to TRBJ2-3, with 8 bases aligning to TRBD2. The germline V gene encodes CDR1 SGHRS and CDR2 YFSETQ. The CDR3 is made up of 16 amino acids. The junction had 8 bases not matched to a gene; V was cut back by 4 bases and J by 1 base. CDR3 in DNA: TGCGCCAGCAGCCCTAGAGCGGGAGATGGCACAGATACGCAGTATTTT. This encodes CASSPRAGDGTDTQYF.

The chain combines TRBV7-2 with TRBJ2-1; 9 bases agree with TRBD1. Germline loops: CDR1 SGHTA, CDR2 FQGNSA. With V trimmed by 5 bases and J by 5 bases, 10 bases remained unmatched. This CDR3 is 16 amino acids long. The CDR3: CASSLSPGTGNNEQFF. As DNA, the CDR3 is TGTGCCAGCAGCCTCTCCCCCGGGACAGGGAACAATGAGCAGTTCTTC.